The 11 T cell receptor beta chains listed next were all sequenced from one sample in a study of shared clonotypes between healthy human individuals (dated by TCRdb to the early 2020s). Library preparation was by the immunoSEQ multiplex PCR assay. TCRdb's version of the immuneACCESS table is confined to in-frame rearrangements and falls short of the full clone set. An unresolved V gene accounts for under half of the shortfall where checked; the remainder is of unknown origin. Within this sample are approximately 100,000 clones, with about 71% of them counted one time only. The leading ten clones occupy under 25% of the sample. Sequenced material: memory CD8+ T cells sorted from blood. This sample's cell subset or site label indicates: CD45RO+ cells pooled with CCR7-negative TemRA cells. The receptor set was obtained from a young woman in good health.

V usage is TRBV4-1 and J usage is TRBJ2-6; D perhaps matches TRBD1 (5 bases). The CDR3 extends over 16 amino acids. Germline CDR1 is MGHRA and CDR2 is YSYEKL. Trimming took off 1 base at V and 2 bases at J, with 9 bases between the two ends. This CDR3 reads CASSQVRGTGANVLTF. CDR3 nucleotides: TGCGCCAGCAGCCAAGTTAGGGGCACTGGGGCCAACGTCCTGACTTTC.

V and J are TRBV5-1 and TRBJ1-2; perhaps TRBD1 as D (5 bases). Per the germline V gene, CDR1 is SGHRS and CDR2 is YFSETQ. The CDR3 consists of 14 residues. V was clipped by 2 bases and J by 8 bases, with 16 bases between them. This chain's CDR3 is CASSFSPGSDGYTF. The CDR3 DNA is TGCGCCAGCAGCTTTTCTCCAGGGAGCGACGGCTACACCTTC.

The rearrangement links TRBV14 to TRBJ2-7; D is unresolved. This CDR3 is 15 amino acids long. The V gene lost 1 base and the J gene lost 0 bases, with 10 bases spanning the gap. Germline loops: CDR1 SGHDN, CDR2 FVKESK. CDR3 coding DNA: TGTGCCAGCAGCCAAGTGCTGGTCCCCTCCTACGAGCAGTACTTC. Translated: CASSQVLVPSYEQYF.

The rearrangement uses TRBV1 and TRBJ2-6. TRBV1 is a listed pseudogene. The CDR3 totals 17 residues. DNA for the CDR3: TGCACCAGCAGGATGACCTGTGCACAAAGTCGGGCCAACGTCCTGACTTTC. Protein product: CTSRMTCAQSRANVLTF.

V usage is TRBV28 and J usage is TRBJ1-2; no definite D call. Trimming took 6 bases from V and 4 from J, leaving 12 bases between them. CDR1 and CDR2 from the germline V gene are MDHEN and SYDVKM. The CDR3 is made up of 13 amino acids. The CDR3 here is CASSQPGFYGYTF. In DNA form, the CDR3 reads TGTGCCAGCAGCCAACCAGGTTTCTATGGCTACACCTTC.

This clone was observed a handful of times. Here the CDR3 DNA reads TGTGCCATCAGTGAGTCGGTCCAGCAGCCCCAGCATTTT. Protein product: CAISESVQQPQHF. The chain couples TRBV10-3 to TRBJ1-5; D remains ambiguous. V shed 0 bases and J shed 7 bases, with 7 bases lying between them. Per germline, CDR1 ENHRY and CDR2 SYGVKD. The CDR3 runs to 13 residues.

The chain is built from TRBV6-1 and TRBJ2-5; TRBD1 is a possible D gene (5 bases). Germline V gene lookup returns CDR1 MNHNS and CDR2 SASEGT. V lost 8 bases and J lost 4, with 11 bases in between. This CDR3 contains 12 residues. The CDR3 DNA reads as TGTGCCAGCTACAGGTTGGGAGAGACCCAGTACTTC. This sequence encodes CASYRLGETQYF.

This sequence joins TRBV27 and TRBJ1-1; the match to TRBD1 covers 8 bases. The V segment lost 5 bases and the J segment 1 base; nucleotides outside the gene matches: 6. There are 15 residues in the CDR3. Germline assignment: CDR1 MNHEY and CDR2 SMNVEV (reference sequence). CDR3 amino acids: CASSTRTGRNTEAFF. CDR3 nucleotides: TGTGCCAGCAGTACCCGGACAGGGAGGAACACTGAAGCTTTCTTT.

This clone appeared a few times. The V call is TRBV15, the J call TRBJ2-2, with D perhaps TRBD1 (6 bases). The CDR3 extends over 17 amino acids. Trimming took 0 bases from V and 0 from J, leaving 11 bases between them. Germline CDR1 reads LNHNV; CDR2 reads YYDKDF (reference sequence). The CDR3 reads CATSRDLEGANTGELFF. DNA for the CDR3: TGTGCCACCAGCAGAGATCTTGAGGGGGCGAACACCGGGGAGCTGTTTTTT. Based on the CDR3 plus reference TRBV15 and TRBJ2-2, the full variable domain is DAMVIQNPRYQVTQFGKPVTLSCSQTLNHNVMYWYQQKSSQAPKLLFHYYDKDFNNEADTPDNFQSRRPNTSFCFLDIRSPGLGDTAMYLCATSRDLEGANTGELFFGEGSRLTVL.

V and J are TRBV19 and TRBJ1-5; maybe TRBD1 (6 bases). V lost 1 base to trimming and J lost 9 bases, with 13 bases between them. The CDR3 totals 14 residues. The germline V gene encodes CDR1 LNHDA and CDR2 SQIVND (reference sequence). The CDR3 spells CASSIGTGLWPQHF. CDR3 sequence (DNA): TGTGCCAGTAGTATAGGCACAGGGTTATGGCCCCAGCATTTT.

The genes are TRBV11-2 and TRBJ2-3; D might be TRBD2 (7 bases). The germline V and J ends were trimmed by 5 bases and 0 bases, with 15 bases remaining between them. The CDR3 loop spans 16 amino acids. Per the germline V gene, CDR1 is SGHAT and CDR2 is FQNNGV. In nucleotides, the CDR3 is TGTGCCAGCAGCCCCTCGGGGGGCGGAAGCACAGATACGCAGTATTTT. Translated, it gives CASSPSGGGSTDTQYF.